The 6 T cell receptor beta chains below were found in one sample sequenced in a study of T-cell memory formation after mild COVID-19. TCRdb reanalysed the 5' RACE reads using MiXCR and keeps one entry per CDR3 protein. The data contain 100,000 to 150,000 distinct CDR3 sequences, about 15% of them singletons. Sequencing was performed on PBMCs or a T cell subset sorted from them (not recorded which). The receptor source for this set is an adult woman who had mild COVID-19 (a few samples of this study predate the infection). Cell type and time point are not known.

The rearrangement joins TRBV14 to TRBJ2-1; D is ambiguous. CDR1 is SGHDN and CDR2 is FVKESK in the germline V gene. This CDR3 contains 14 residues. V was trimmed by 1 base and J by 4 bases, leaving 8 bases between them. The CDR3 loop reads CASSQGHVYNEQFF. The DNA for the CDR3 is TGTGCCAGCAGCCAAGGCCATGTATACAATGAGCAGTTCTTC. The full variable domain, completed using reference TRBV14 and TRBJ2-1, is EAGVTQFPSHSVIEKGQTVTLRCDPISGHDNLYWYRRVMGKEIKFLLHFVKESKQDESGMPNNRFLAERTGGTYSTLKVQPAELEDSGVYFCASSQGHVYNEQFFGPGTRLTVL.

This clonotype was found a few times. This chain uses TRBV5-6 with TRBJ1-1; D gene ambiguous. Germline values: CDR1 SGHDT, CDR2 YYEEEE. The V end was cut by 1 base, the J end by 4 bases, with 14 bases between. CDR3 length equals 15 residues. CDR3: CASSLFEGVGTEAFF. CDR3 nucleotides: TGTGCCAGCAGCTTGTTCGAGGGAGTTGGCACTGAAGCTTTCTTT.

This clonotype has more than one count but fewer than ten. This chain joins TRBV9 and TRBJ1-6; no clear D. Trimming took off 3 bases at V and 10 bases at J, with 8 bases between the two ends. From germline, CDR1 is SGDLS and CDR2 YYNGEE. The CDR3 is 12 amino acids. The CDR3 nucleotides read TGTGCCAGCAGCGCCCTTGGATCACCCCTCCACTTT. It yields the protein CASSALGSPLHF.

Comment on this clonotype: One end of the junction does not line up with germline, which may come from a read error. J is TRBJ2-1 and V is TRBV4-3, with 10 bases that match TRBD1. Per the germline V gene, CDR1 is LGHNA and CDR2 is YSLEER. The CDR3 spans 15 residues. Here the CDR3 DNA reads TGCGCCAGCATCCAAGGGACAGGGGTAGACAATGAGCAGTTCTTC. Translating gives CASIQGTGVDNEQFF.

This clonotype was counted a few times. The CDR3 here is CSASPHEKLFF. As DNA, the CDR3 is TGCAGTGCTAGTCCCCATGAAAAACTGTTTTTT. This sequence joins TRBV20-1 and TRBJ1-4; no clear D. V shed 3 bases and J shed 6 bases, with 5 bases lying between them. CDR1 is DFQATT, CDR2 SNEGSKA, per germline (reference sequence). The CDR3 has 11 amino acids.

In this sample, this clonotype turned up a few times. The chain has TRBV27 and TRBJ2-7; D tentatively reads TRBD1 or TRBD2 (5 bases each). The length of the CDR3 is 14 residues. V lost 5 bases, J lost 7 bases, and 18 bases lay in between. Germline V gene lookup returns CDR1 MNHEY and CDR2 SMNVEV (reference sequence). CDR3 sequence: CASSLGTVGREQYF. The CDR3 region has the DNA TGTGCCAGCAGTCTAGGGACGGTAGGTCGAGAGCAGTACTTC.